This T cell receptor (beta chain) was recovered during a study of T cell changes during pregnancy in multiple sclerosis. The germline V gene encodes CDR1 LNHDA and CDR2 SQIVND (reference sequence). This CDR3 has 16 residues. With V trimmed by 6 bases and J by 6 bases, 10 bases remained unmatched. Using immunoSEQ multiplex PCR, the repertoire was profiled, and TCRdb retains in-frame clones only, with some absent. Seen here are approximately 100,000 clones, 91% observed once, and the top ten hold around 3.2%. Sample: peripheral blood, taken in the second trimester of pregnancy. The TCR comes from a female donor with multiple sclerosis, enrolled in a pregnancy study. The V call is TRBV19, the J call TRBJ2-1; 11 nucleotides agree with TRBD2. For the CDR3, the DNA is TGTGCCAGTAGGTCGTACGGGGGACTAGCGGCCAATGAGCAGTTCTTC. Translation gives CASRSYGGLAANEQFF.